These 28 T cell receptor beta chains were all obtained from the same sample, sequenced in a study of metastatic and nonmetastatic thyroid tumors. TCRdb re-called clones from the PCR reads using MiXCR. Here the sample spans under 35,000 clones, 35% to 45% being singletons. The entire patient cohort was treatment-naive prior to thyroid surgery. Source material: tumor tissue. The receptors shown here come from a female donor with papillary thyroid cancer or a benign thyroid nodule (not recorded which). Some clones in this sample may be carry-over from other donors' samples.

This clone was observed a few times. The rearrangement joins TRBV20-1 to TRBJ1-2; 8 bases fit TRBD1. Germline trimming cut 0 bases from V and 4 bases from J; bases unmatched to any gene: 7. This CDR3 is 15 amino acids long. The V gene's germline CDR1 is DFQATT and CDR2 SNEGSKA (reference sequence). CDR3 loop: CSARDENRGVYGYTF. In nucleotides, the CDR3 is TGCAGTGCTAGAGATGAGAACAGGGGGGTCTATGGCTACACCTTC.

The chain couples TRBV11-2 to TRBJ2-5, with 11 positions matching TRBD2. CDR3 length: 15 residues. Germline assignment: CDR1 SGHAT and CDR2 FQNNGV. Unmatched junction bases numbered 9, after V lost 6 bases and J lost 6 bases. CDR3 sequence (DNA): TGTGCCAGCAGACAACTAGCGGGGGTGTCCAAGACCCAGTACTTC. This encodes CASRQLAGVSKTQYF.

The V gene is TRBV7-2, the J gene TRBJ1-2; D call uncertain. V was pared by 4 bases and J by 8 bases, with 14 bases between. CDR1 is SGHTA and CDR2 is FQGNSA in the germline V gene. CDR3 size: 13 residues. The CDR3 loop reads CASSWDSVTGYTF. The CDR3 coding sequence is TGTGCCAGCAGCTGGGATTCAGTTACCGGCTACACCTTC. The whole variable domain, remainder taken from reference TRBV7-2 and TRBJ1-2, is GAGVSQSPSNKVTEKGKDVELRCDPISGHTALYWYRQSLGQGLEFLIYFQGNSAPDKSGLPSDRFSAERTGGSVSTLTIQRTQQEDSAVYLCASSWDSVTGYTFGSGTRLTVV.

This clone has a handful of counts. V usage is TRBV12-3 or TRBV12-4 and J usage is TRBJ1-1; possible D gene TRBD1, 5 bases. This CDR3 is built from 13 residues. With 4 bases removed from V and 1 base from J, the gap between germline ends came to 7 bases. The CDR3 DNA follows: TGTGCCAGCAGTTGGGACCGGAACACTGAAGCTTTCTTT. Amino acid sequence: CASSWDRNTEAFF.

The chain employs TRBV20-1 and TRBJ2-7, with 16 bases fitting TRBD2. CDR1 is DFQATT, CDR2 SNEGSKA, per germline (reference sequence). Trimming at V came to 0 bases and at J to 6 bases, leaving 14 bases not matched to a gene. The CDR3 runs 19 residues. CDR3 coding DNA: TGCAGTGCTAGAGATGCGGGGACTAGCGGGGGGGCTGGTTCCACCGAGCAGTACTTC. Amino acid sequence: CSARDAGTSGGAGSTEQYF.

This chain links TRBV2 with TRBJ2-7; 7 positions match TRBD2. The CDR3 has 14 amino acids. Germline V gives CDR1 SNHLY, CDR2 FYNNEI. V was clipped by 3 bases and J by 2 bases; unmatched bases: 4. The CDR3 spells CASSDLAVAYEQYF. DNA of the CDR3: TGTGCCAGCAGTGATCTAGCGGTAGCCTACGAGCAGTACTTC.

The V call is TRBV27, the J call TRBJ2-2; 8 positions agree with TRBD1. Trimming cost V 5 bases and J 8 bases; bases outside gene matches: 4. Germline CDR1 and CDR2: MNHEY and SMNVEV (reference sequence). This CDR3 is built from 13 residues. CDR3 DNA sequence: TGTGCCAGCAGTCGGACAGGGACGGGGGAGCTGTTTTTT. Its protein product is CASSRTGTGELFF.

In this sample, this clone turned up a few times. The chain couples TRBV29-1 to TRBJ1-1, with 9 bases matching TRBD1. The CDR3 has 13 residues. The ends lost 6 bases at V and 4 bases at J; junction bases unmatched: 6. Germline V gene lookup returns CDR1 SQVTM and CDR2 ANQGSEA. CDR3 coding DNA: TGCAGCGTACAGGGGGCCTCGGGCACTGAAGCTTTCTTT. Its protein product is CSVQGASGTEAFF. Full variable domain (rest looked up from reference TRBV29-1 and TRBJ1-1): SAVISQKPSRDICQRGTSLTIQCQVDSQVTMMFWYRQQPGQSLTLIATANQGSEATYESGFVIDKFPISRPNLTFSTLTVSNMSPEDSSIYLCSVQGASGTEAFFGQGTRLTVV.

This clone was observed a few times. The DNA for the CDR3 is TGTGCCAGCAGCTCCCTAGTCTACGAGCAGTACTTC. It encodes CASSSLVYEQYF. The V and J genes are TRBV7-2 and TRBJ2-7, with D unresolved. Germline V gene data show CDR1 as SGHTA and CDR2 as FQGNSA. Trimming left V 4 bases short and J 3 bases short, with 7 bases between. The CDR3 runs 12 residues.

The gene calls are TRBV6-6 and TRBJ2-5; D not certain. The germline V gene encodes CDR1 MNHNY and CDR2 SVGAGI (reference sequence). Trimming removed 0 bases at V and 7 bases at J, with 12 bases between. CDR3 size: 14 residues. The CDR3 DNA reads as TGTGCCAGCAGTTACTCGCGCGGCGACGGGACCCAGTACTTC. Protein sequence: CASSYSRGDGTQYF.

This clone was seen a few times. CDR3: CASSPDRNYGYTF. The CDR3 coding sequence is TGTGCCAGCAGCCCCGACAGAAACTATGGCTACACCTTC. The chain links TRBV12-3 or TRBV12-4 to TRBJ1-2; weak D call: TRBD1 (5 bases). Trimming removed 6 bases at V and 2 bases at J, with 10 bases between. The CDR3 consists of 13 residues.

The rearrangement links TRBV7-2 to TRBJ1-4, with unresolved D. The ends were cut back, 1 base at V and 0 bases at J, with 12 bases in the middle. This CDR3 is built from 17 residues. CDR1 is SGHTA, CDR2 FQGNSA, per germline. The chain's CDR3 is CASSLVADRTTNEKLFF. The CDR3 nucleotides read TGTGCCAGCAGCTTAGTTGCGGATAGAACAACTAATGAAAAACTGTTTTTT.

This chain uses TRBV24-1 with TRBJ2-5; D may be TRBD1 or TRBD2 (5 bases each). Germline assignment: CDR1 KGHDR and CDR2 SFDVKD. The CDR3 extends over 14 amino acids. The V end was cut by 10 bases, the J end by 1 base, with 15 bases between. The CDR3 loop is CATSGPTIQETQYF. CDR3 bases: TGTGCCACGTCGGGACCGACGATCCAAGAGACCCAGTACTTC.

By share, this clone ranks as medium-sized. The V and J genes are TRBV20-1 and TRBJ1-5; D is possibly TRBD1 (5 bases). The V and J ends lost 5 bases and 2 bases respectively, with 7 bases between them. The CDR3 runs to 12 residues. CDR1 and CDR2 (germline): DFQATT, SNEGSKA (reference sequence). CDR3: CSAAGGNQPQHF. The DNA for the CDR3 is TGCAGTGCTGCGGGGGGCAATCAGCCCCAGCATTTT.

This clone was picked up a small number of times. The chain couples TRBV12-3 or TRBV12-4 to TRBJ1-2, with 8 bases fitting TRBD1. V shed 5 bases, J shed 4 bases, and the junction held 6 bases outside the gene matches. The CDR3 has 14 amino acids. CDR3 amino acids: CASSPGQGGYGYTF. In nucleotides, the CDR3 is TGTGCCAGCAGTCCCGGACAGGGAGGCTATGGCTACACCTTC.

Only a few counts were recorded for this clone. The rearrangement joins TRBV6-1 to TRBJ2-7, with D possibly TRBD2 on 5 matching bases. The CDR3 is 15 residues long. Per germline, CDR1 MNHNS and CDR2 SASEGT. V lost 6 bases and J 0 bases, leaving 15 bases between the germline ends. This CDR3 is CASSSDGDLSYEQYF. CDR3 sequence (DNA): TGTGCCAGCAGCTCAGACGGGGATCTCTCCTACGAGCAGTACTTC.

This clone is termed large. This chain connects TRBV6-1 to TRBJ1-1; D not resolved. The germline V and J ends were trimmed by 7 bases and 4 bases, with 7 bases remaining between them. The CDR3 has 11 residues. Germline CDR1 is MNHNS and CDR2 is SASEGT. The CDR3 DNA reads TGTGCCAGCATGGGAGGCACTGAAGCTTTCTTT. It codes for CASMGGTEAFF.

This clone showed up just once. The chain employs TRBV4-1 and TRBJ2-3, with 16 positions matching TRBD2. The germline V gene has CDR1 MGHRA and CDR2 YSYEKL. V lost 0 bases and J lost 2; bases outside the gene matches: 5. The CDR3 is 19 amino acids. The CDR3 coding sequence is TGCGCCAGCAGCCAAGAGGGGACTAGCGGGAGGGTGACCACAGATACGCAGTATTTT. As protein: CASSQEGTSGRVTTDTQYF.

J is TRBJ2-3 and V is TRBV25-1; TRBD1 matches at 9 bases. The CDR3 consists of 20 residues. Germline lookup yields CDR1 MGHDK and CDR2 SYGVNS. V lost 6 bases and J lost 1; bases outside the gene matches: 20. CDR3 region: CASSLPQLMTGGRGTDTQYF. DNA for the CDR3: TGTGCCAGCAGCCTCCCCCAATTGATGACAGGGGGTCGAGGCACAGATACGCAGTATTTT.

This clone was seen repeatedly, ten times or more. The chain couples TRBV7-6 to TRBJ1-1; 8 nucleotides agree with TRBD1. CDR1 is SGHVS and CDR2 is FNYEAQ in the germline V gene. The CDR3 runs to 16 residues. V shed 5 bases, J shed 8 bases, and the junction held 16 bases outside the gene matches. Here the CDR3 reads CASSPGRDRRPNEAFF. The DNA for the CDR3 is TGTGCCAGCAGCCCCGGCAGGGACAGGCGCCCCAACGAAGCTTTCTTT.

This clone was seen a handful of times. The CDR3 is CASSFGELSEQFF. The CDR3 coding sequence is TGTGCCAGCAGCTTTGGGGAGTTGAGTGAGCAGTTCTTC. This sequence joins TRBV7-9 and TRBJ2-1; perhaps TRBD2 as D (5 bases). Trimming cost V 3 bases and J 9 bases, with 12 bases left between them. CDR1 is SEHNR, CDR2 FQNEAQ, per germline (reference sequence). The CDR3 contains 13 residues.

The CDR3 spells CASSLVVSGYTGELFF. The CDR3 bases are TGCGCCAGCAGCTTGGTGGTTAGCGGGTACACCGGGGAGCTGTTTTTT. The chain is built from TRBV5-1 and TRBJ2-2; 7 positions agree with TRBD2. With V trimmed by 0 bases and J by 3 bases, 5 bases remained unmatched. This CDR3 has 16 residues. The germline CDR1 and CDR2 sequences are SGHRS and YFSETQ. Full variable domain (outside the CDR3, taken from reference TRBV5-1 and TRBJ2-2): KAGVTQTPRYLIKTRGQQVTLSCSPISGHRSVSWYQQTPGQGLQFLFEYFSETQRNKGNFPGRFSGRQFSNSRSEMNVSTLELGDSALYLCASSLVVSGYTGELFFGEGSRLTVL.

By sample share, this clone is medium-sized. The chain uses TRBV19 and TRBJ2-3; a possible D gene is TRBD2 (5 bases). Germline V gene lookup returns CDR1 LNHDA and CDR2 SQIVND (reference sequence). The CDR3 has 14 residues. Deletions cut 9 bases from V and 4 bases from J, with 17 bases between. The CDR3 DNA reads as TGTGCCAGCGCCAAAACGGGGATAGCAGATACGCAGTATTTT. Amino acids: CASAKTGIADTQYF.

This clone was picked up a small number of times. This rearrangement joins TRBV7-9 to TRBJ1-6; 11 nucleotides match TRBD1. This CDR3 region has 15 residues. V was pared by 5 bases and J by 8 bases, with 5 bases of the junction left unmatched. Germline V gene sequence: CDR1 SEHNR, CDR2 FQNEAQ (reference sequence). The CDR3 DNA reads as TGTGCCAGCAGCCAAGGGACAGGGGGTGATTCACCCCTCCACTTT. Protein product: CASSQGTGGDSPLHF. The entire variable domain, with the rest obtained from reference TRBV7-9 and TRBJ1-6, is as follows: DTGVSQNPRHKITKRGQNVTFRCDPISEHNRLYWYRQTLGQGPEFLTYFQNEAQLEKSRLLSDRFSAERPKGSFSTLEIQRTEQGDSAMYLCASSQGTGGDSPLHFGNGTRLTVT.

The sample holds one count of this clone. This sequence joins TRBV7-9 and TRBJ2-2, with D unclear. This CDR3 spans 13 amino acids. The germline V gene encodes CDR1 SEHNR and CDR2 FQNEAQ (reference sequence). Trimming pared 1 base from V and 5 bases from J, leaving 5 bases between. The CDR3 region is CASSLEGTGELFF. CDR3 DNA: TGTGCCAGCAGCTTAGAGGGAACCGGGGAGCTGTTTTTT.

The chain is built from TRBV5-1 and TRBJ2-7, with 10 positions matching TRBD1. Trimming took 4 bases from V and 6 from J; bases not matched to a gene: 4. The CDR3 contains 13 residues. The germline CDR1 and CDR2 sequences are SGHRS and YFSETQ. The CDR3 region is CASSTGQGFEQYF. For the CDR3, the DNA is TGCGCCAGCAGCACGGGACAGGGGTTCGAGCAGTACTTC.

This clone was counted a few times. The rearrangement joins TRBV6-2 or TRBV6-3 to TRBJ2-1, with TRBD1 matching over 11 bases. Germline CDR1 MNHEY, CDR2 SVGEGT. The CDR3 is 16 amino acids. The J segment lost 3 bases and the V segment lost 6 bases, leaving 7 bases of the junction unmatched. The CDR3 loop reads CASSSDGTGGYNEQFF. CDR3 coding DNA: TGTGCCAGCAGCAGTGACGGGACAGGGGGCTACAATGAGCAGTTCTTC.

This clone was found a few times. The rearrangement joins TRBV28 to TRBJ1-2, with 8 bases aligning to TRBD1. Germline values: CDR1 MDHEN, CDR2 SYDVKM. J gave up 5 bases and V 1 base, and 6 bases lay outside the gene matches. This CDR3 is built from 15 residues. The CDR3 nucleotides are TGTGCCAGCAGTTTATCGTTGGACAGGGCTTATGGCTACACCTTC. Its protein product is CASSLSLDRAYGYTF.